The 20 T cell receptor beta chains presented below share a single source sample, sequenced in a study of cytomegalovirus exposure and HLA in healthy donors (TCRdb year 2017). Receptors were amplified or captured by the immunoSEQ multiplex PCR assay. For the multiplex PCR, a mixture combining 60 forward primers for TCR Vbeta segments and 13 reverse primers for TCR Jbeta segments was used. Sourced from immuneACCESS, this table was stored by TCRdb with only in-frame sequences that have V and J called. A share of the clones is absent; for the studies checked, an unresolved V gene accounts for under half, and the remainder has no known explanation. The sample data list over 120,000 clones, and 75% to 85% of these were observed just once. The leading ten clones occupy 2% to 3% of the sample. Input material: PBMCs. These receptors originate from a woman aged 18-29 years in good health and CMV-seropositive.

This chain joins TRBV5-8 and TRBJ2-1, with D uncertain. The germline V and J ends were trimmed by 7 bases and 4 bases, with 9 bases remaining between them. Germline assignment: CDR1 SGHTS and CDR2 YDEGEE. There are 12 residues in the CDR3. The CDR3 reads CASLRVYNEQFF. CDR3 coding DNA: TGTGCCAGCTTACGGGTATACAATGAGCAGTTCTTC.

In this sample, this clone turned up once. V is TRBV7-8 and J is TRBJ2-7; TRBD2 agrees at 7 bases. CDR3 length equals 16 residues. V was clipped by 1 base and J by 1 base; unmatched bases: 7. CDR1 SGHVS and CDR2 FQNEAQ come from the germline V gene. The CDR3 region is CASSLEGSGQSYEQYF. The CDR3 DNA sequence: TGTGCCAGCAGCTTAGAGGGTAGCGGGCAATCCTACGAGCAGTACTTC.

The chain joins TRBV5-4 to TRBJ2-3; 15 bases are a match to TRBD2. V was pared by 4 bases and J by 3 bases, with 9 bases of the junction left unmatched. The germline CDR1 and CDR2 sequences are SGHNT and YYREEE (reference sequence). The CDR3 contains 18 residues. The CDR3, as DNA: TGTGCCAGCAGCCAAGGACTAGCGGGGGGGAGAAGTACAGATACGCAGTATTTT. As protein: CASSQGLAGGRSTDTQYF.

This chain uses TRBV14 with TRBJ1-6; D uncertain. V lost 0 bases, J lost 12 bases, and 21 bases lay in between. Germline V gives CDR1 SGHDN, CDR2 FVKESK. CDR3 length: 17 residues. In nucleotides, the CDR3 is TGTGCCAGCAGCCAAGATAAGGTTCGGCAGGTGCTTCAACCCCTCCACTTT. Residues: CASSQDKVRQVLQPLHF.

On this clone itself: A read error may account for a junction end that differs from germline. Different DNA sequences within this sample yield the same CDR3. The chain recombines TRBV6-1 with TRBJ1-3; the match to TRBD1 covers 7 bases. This CDR3 is 15 amino acids long. Germline V lookup: CDR1 MNHNS, CDR2 SASEGT. Here the CDR3 DNA reads TGTGCTAGCAGTGAGCCCGGGACAGTTGGAAACACCATATATTTT. Amino acid sequence: CASSEPGTVGNTIYF.

The chain links TRBV20-1 to TRBJ1-1; D is uncertain. CDR1 and CDR2 from the germline V gene are DFQATT and SNEGSKA (reference sequence). The CDR3 consists of 11 residues. Between the trimmed V and J ends, which lost 6 bases and 7 bases, there was a span of 12 bases. The CDR3 is CSARRGGEAFF. The CDR3 nucleotides are TGCAGTGCCCGACGAGGTGGTGAAGCTTTCTTT.

This sequence joins TRBV30 and TRBJ1-6; 7 nucleotides line up with TRBD1. The CDR3 covers 12 residues. Unmatched junction bases numbered 2, after V lost 5 bases and J lost 7 bases. Germline CDR1 reads GTSNPN; CDR2 reads SVGIG (reference sequence). CDR3 sequence: CAWDRANSPLHF. The CDR3 DNA reads TGTGCCTGGGACAGGGCCAATTCACCCCTCCACTTT.

The chain links TRBV9 to TRBJ1-1, with 7 bases aligning to TRBD1. Trimming cost V 3 bases and J 1 base; bases outside gene matches: 6. The CDR3 sequence is 15 residues long. Germline V gives CDR1 SGDLS, CDR2 YYNGEE. The CDR3 protein is CASSATGTANTEAFF. As DNA, the CDR3 is TGTGCCAGCAGCGCCACCGGGACAGCGAACACTGAAGCTTTCTTT.

The chain links TRBV18 to TRBJ1-1; D perhaps matches TRBD1 (5 bases). The germline V gene has CDR1 KGHSH and CDR2 LQKENI. This CDR3 contains 13 residues. Trimming stripped 10 bases from V and 5 bases from J, with 17 bases between. In DNA, the CDR3 is TGTGCCACCTCCCCGGGGGGTTGGACTGAAGCTTTCTTT. This gives the protein CATSPGGWTEAFF.

This clone was found a few times. The chain couples TRBV20-1 to TRBJ2-7, with 7 bases fitting TRBD1. CDR1 DFQATT and CDR2 SNEGSKA come from the germline V gene (reference sequence). V dropped 6 bases and J dropped 6; count of bases not matched to a gene: 2. The CDR3 is 10 residues long. CDR3 region: CSAPGGEQYF. CDR3 bases: TGCAGTGCCCCAGGGGGCGAGCAGTACTTC.

This chain connects TRBV6-5 to TRBJ1-5; D call uncertain. The germline gives CDR1 MNHEY, CDR2 SVGAGI. The ends were cut back, 6 bases at V and 3 bases at J, with 15 bases in the middle. The CDR3 runs 15 residues. CDR3 residues: CASRPSYGYNQPQHF. CDR3 bases: TGTGCCAGCAGGCCGTCCTACGGTTACAATCAGCCCCAGCATTTT.

The CDR3 DNA is TGCGCCAGCAGCTTGGCCGGTGGCAATGAGCAGTTCTTC. Amino acids: CASSLAGGNEQFF. The rearrangement links TRBV5-1 to TRBJ2-1, with unresolved D. The ends were cut back, 0 bases at V and 6 bases at J, with 7 bases in the middle. From germline, CDR1 is SGHRS and CDR2 YFSETQ. The CDR3 sequence is 13 residues long.

The chain links TRBV6-5 to TRBJ2-7, with D possibly TRBD2 on 6 matching bases. The CDR3 runs to 15 residues. Germline CDR1 reads MNHEY; CDR2 reads SVGAGI. With 2 bases removed from V and 3 bases from J, the gap between germline ends came to 14 bases. The CDR3 protein is CASSYAGFGLYEQYF. CDR3 nucleotides: TGTGCCAGCAGTTACGCGGGATTCGGACTCTACGAGCAGTACTTC.

The chain has TRBV7-6 and TRBJ2-1; 9 bases are shared with TRBD2. From germline, CDR1 is SGHVS and CDR2 FNYEAQ. The CDR3 has 14 amino acids. J was trimmed by 10 bases and V by 7 bases; bases with no gene match: 11. CDR3 DNA sequence: TGTGCCAGCACCGTAGCGGGGGAGGTTAACGAGCAGTTCTTC. Translation: CASTVAGEVNEQFF.

The chain couples TRBV5-1 to TRBJ1-2; perhaps TRBD1 as D (5 bases). This CDR3 is built from 13 residues. The ends were cut back, 4 bases at V and 4 bases at J, with 11 bases in the middle. The germline V gene encodes CDR1 SGHRS and CDR2 YFSETQ. CDR3 region: CASSQGGIYGYTF. The CDR3, as DNA: TGCGCCAGCAGCCAGGGAGGGATCTATGGCTACACCTTC.

In its sample, this clone was seen once. The gene calls are TRBV10-3 and TRBJ2-7; tentative D call: TRBD2 (6 bases). CDR1 is ENHRY and CDR2 is SYGVKD in the germline V gene. This CDR3 is 13 amino acids long. The V end was cut by 0 bases, the J end by 6 bases, with 9 bases between. The CDR3 coding sequence is TGTGCCATCAGTGAGTCAAACGGGGGCGAGCAGTACTTC. As protein: CAISESNGGEQYF.

The V and J genes are TRBV4-1 and TRBJ1-4; D is undetermined. Trimming left V 1 base short and J 4 bases short, with 10 bases between. This CDR3 is built from 15 residues. Germline CDR1 MGHRA, CDR2 YSYEKL. The CDR3 nucleotides read TGCGCCAGCAGCCAAGTGACGGGGAATAATGAAAAACTGTTTTTT. It translates to CASSQVTGNNEKLFF.

The DNA of the CDR3 is TGCGCCAGCAGCCAGCCTCGAGGGTCCGGGAACACCATATATTTT. This gives the protein CASSQPRGSGNTIYF. The chain combines TRBV4-1 with TRBJ1-3, with unresolved D. Germline-derived CDR1 and CDR2 are MGHRA and YSYEKL. The CDR3 is made up of 15 amino acids. V dropped 3 bases and J dropped 7 bases, with 16 bases sitting between them.

The V gene is TRBV2, the J gene TRBJ2-2, with D possibly matching TRBD1 (6 bases). CDR3 length equals 14 residues. CDR1 is SNHLY and CDR2 is FYNNEI in the germline V gene. V lost 4 bases and J 3 bases, leaving 9 bases between the germline ends. In DNA, the CDR3 is TGTGCCAGCAGTGGACAGGTTTACACCGGGGAGCTGTTTTTT. This translates into CASSGQVYTGELFF.

This CDR3 reads CASSLAVTGGGSNEQFF. DNA for the CDR3: TGTGCCAGCAGCTTAGCGGTGACAGGGGGCGGATCCAATGAGCAGTTCTTC. This chain links TRBV7-2 with TRBJ2-1; 10 bases are shared with TRBD1. CDR1 and CDR2 (germline): SGHTA, FQGNSA. Trimming cost V 0 bases and J 6 bases; bases outside gene matches: 8. The CDR3 has 17 amino acids. The entire variable domain, with the rest obtained from reference TRBV7-2 and TRBJ2-1, is as follows: GAGVSQSPSNKVTEKGKDVELRCDPISGHTALYWYRQSLGQGLEFLIYFQGNSAPDKSGLPSDRFSAERTGGSVSTLTIQRTQQEDSAVYLCASSLAVTGGGSNEQFFGPGTRLTVL.